Listed below are T cell receptor beta chains from one sample, sequenced in a study of neoadjuvant anti-PD-1 for oral cavity cancer. This table comes from immunoSEQ multiplex PCR, and its TCRdb copy is limited to in-frame clones, with some not included. The table has 84,000 or so clones, less than 85% seen once. Sequences were derived from PBMCs, sampled before nivolumab (anti-PD-1) treatment. The receptor set was obtained from a person between 35 and 79 years old with oral cavity squamous cell carcinoma. The CDR3 runs from the conserved cysteine through the conserved F or W. A D gene is named only where the DNA matches it firmly. Clone size is stated in some rows and not others, as once, few, many or a class when expanded.

-,-,TRBJ2-3,TRBV5-1,14,CASSLGQEKDTQYF,TGCGCCAGCAGCTTGGGGCAGGAGAAAGATACGCAGTATTTT
-,-,TRBJ1-4,TRBV5-1,14,CASSFGRGDEKLFF,TGCGCCAGCAGCTTCGGCAGGGGTGACGAAAAACTGTTTTTT
-,-,TRBJ2-7,TRBV28,13,CASSFLGRYEQYF,TGTGCCAGCAGTTTTCTTGGTCGGTACGAGCAGTACTTC
-,-,TRBJ1-1,TRBV5-6,14,CASSLLNMNTEAFF,TGTGCCAGCAGCTTGCTAAATATGAACACTGAAGCTTTCTTT
-,-,TRBJ2-3,TRBV5-1,14,CASSLGGNTDTQYF,TGCGCCAGCAGCTTGGGTGGCAACACAGATACGCAGTATTTT
TRBD2,-,TRBJ2-1,TRBV30,15,CAWSVALAGPNEQFF,TGTGCCTGGAGTGTGGCGCTAGCGGGCCCCAATGAGCAGTTCTTC
TRBD2,-,TRBJ2-7,TRBV25-1,15,CASSKPGLGTYEQYF,TGTGCCAGCAGTAAGCCGGGACTAGGGACCTACGAGCAGTACTTC
-,-,TRBJ2-5,TRBV5-5,14,CASSLETNQETQYF,TGTGCCAGCAGCTTGGAGACTAACCAAGAGACCCAGTACTTC
-,-,TRBJ2-3,TRBV11-2,15,CASSLSPGVTDTQYF,TGTGCCAGCAGCTTATCACCAGGAGTGACAGATACGCAGTATTTT
TRBD2,-,TRBJ2-1,TRBV5-1,14,CASSLAGGPFEQFF,TGCGCCAGCAGCCTAGCGGGAGGGCCTTTTGAGCAGTTCTTC
TRBD1,-,TRBJ1-4,TRBV5-1,14,CASSSQTGVEKLFF,TGCGCCAGCAGCTCTCAGACAGGGGTTGAAAAACTGTTTTTT
-,-,TRBJ2-3,TRBV5-1,16,CASSPPGTLGGDTQYF,TGCGCCAGCAGCCCACCCGGCACCCTGGGGGGAGATACGCAGTATTTT
TRBD1,-,TRBJ2-1,TRBV7-8,19,CASSSRGTERLSSYNEQFF,TGTGCCAGCAGCTCAAGGGGGACAGAACGACTTAGCTCCTACAATGAGCAGTTCTTC
TRBD2,-,TRBJ2-7,TRBV30,14,CAWSGTSGSYEQYF,TGTGCCTGGAGTGGGACTAGCGGATCCTACGAGCAGTACTTC
TRBD1,-,TRBJ1-1,TRBV5-1,13,CASSFPGQGEAFF,TGCGCCAGCAGCTTCCCGGGACAGGGTGAAGCTTTCTTT
TRBD1,-,TRBJ1-1,TRBV7-7,14,CASRGVHHNTEAFF,TGTGCTAGCAGGGGGGTGCACCACAACACTGAAGCTTTCTTT
-,-,TRBJ2-1,TRBV6-1,17,CASSEVQGDGSYNEQFF,TGTGCCAGCAGTGAAGTTCAGGGTGACGGCTCCTACAATGAGCAGTTCTTC
TRBD1,-,TRBJ1-1,TRBV5-5,14,CASSLRQGYTEAFF,TGTGCCAGCAGCCTCCGACAGGGCTACACTGAAGCTTTCTTT
-,-,TRBJ1-5,TRBV21-1,15,CASSKRTGDNQPQHF,TGTGCCAGCAGCAAGCGGACAGGGGACAATCAGCCCCAGCATTTT
TRBD1,-,TRBJ1-3,TRBV6-6,14,CASSDRASGNTIYF,TGTGCCAGCAGCGACAGGGCTTCTGGAAACACCATATATTTT
TRBD2,-,TRBJ2-5,TRBV2,12,CASGTNEETQYF,TGTGCCAGTGGGACTAATGAAGAGACCCAGTACTTC
-,-,TRBJ1-1,TRBV28,13,CASRGPMNTEAFF,TGTGCCAGCAGGGGACCGATGAACACTGAAGCTTTCTTT
-,-,TRBJ1-5,TRBV30,14,CAWTLGKAGQPQHF,TGTGCCTGGACCCTCGGAAAGGCGGGTCAGCCCCAGCATTTT
TRBD2,once,TRBJ2-5,TRBV11-2,16,CASRSYMAGGQETQYF,TGTGCCAGCAGGTCATACATGGCGGGAGGCCAAGAGACCCAGTACTTC
TRBD2,few,TRBJ2-3,TRBV29-1,15,CSVEGVGASGTTQYF,TGCAGCGTTGAAGGGGTGGGAGCTAGCGGGACTACGCAGTATTTT
-,-,TRBJ2-2,TRBV5-1,14,CASSLGGGAGELFF,TGCGCCAGCAGCCTCGGAGGGGGAGCCGGGGAGCTGTTTTTT
-,-,TRBJ2-7,TRBV27,13,CASSFEAGYEQYF,TGTGCCAGCAGTTTCGAGGCTGGCTACGAGCAGTACTTC
-,once,TRBJ1-1,TRBV20-1,11,CSARGVGEAFF,TGCAGTGCTAGAGGGGTTGGTGAAGCTTTCTTT
-,-,TRBJ1-1,TRBV5-8,13,CASTGQQNTEAFF,TGTGCCAGCACCGGACAGCAGAACACTGAAGCTTTCTTT
TRBD2,-,TRBJ2-7,TRBV10-1,14,CASSDGTRVYEQYF,TGCGCCAGCAGCGATGGGACTAGGGTCTACGAGCAGTACTTC
TRBD1,few,TRBJ1-2,TRBV18,13,CASSPQGAHGYTF,TGTGCCAGCTCACCACAGGGGGCTCATGGCTACACCTTC
-,-,TRBJ2-2,TRBV27,19,CASSLLSVVQGPSTGELFF,TGTGCCAGCAGTTTATTATCGGTTGTCCAGGGGCCGTCCACCGGGGAGCTGTTTTTT
-,-,TRBJ1-2,TRBV10-3,13,CAISEDSNYGYTF,TGTGCCATCAGTGAGGACAGTAACTATGGCTACACCTTC
-,-,TRBJ1-5,TRBV6-5,14,CASSYGGGKQPQHF,TGTGCCAGCAGTTACGGAGGGGGTAAACAGCCCCAGCATTTT
TRBD2,-,TRBJ2-6,TRBV5-1,18,CASSTLAGDSSGANVLTF,TGCGCCAGCAGCACTCTAGCGGGAGACTCCTCTGGGGCCAACGTCCTGACTTTC
-,once,TRBJ1-5,TRBV20-1,11,CSARRDQPQHF,TGCAGTGCTAGACGGGATCAGCCCCAGCATTTT
-,few,TRBJ1-1,TRBV7-2,15,CASSLAGSLNTEAFF,TGTGCCAGCAGCTTAGCCGGCAGCCTGAACACTGAAGCTTTCTTT
-,-,TRBJ2-3,TRBV10-1,15,CASSERREGTDTQYF,TGCGCCAGCAGTGAGAGGAGGGAGGGCACAGATACGCAGTATTTT
-,-,TRBJ2-7,TRBV7-9,12,CASSLQGTEQYF,TGTGCCAGCAGCTTGCAAGGAACCGAGCAGTACTTC
-,-,TRBJ2-1,TRBV15,17,CATSRTKGEGRDNEQFF,TGTGCCACCAGCAGAACCAAGGGGGAAGGACGGGACAATGAGCAGTTCTTC
-,-,TRBJ1-2,TRBV2,15,CASQGGVKDSYGYTF,TGTGCCAGCCAAGGGGGGGTAAAAGACAGCTATGGCTACACCTTC
TRBD2,-,TRBJ2-7,TRBV13,13,CASPEMGGYEQYF,TGTGCCAGCCCTGAGATGGGAGGGTACGAGCAGTACTTC
-,-,TRBJ1-1,TRBV10-3,14,CAITRGRDDTEAFF,TGTGCCATCACCCGAGGAAGGGATGACACTGAAGCTTTCTTT
-,-,TRBJ2-1,TRBV7-2,15,CASSLEVAYYNEQFF,TGTGCCAGCAGCTTAGAGGTAGCCTACTACAATGAGCAGTTCTTC
-,-,TRBJ1-1,TRBV7-9,14,CASSLSPGAPEAFF,TGTGCCAGCAGCTTATCTCCCGGGGCGCCTGAAGCTTTCTTT
-,once,TRBJ1-1,TRBV30,13,CACVRFSNTEAFF,TGTGCCTGCGTGAGGTTTTCGAACACTGAAGCTTTCTTT
-,-,TRBJ2-1,TRBV30,10,CAWSKYEQFF,TGTGCCTGGAGCAAGTATGAGCAGTTCTTC
TRBD2,-,TRBJ2-3,TRBV11-1,17,CASSLAGLAGGPDTQYF,TGTGCCAGCAGCTTAGCGGGACTAGCGGGAGGGCCAGATACGCAGTATTTT
TRBD1,-,TRBJ2-6,TRBV7-9,17,CASSPSRDRARANVLTF,TGTGCCAGCAGCCCGTCCCGGGACAGGGCGCGTGCCAACGTCCTGACTTTC
-,-,TRBJ1-1,TRBV5-1,13,CASSLMPDTEAFF,TGCGCCAGCAGCTTGATGCCCGACACTGAAGCTTTCTTT
TRBD1,-,TRBJ1-4,TRBV19,17,CASSIKSGWTGNEKLFF,TGTGCCAGTAGTATAAAGTCTGGTTGGACAGGGAATGAAAAACTGTTTTTT
-,-,TRBJ1-1,TRBV6-5,14,CASRNSGGSTEAFF,TGTGCCAGCAGAAATAGCGGGGGTAGCACTGAAGCTTTCTTT
-,few,TRBJ1-2,TRBV7-3,14,CASSLLSCNYGYTF,TGTGCCAGCAGCTTATTGTCCTGTAACTATGGCTACACCTTC
TRBD1,-,TRBJ2-5,TRBV28,14,CASSFGRGLETQYF,TGTGCCAGCAGTTTTGGCAGGGGGCTGGAGACCCAGTACTTC